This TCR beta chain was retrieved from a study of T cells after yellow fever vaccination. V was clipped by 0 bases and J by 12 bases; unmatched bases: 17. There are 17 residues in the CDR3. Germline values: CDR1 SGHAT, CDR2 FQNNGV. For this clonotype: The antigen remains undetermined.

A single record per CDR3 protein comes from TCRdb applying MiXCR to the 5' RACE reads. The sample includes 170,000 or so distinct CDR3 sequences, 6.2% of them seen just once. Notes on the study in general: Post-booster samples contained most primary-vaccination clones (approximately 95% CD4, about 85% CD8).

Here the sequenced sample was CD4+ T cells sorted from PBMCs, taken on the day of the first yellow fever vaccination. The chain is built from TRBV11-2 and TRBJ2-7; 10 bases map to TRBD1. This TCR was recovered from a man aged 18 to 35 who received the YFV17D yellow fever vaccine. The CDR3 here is CASSLDPVGQGRGSGYF. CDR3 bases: TGTGCCAGCAGCTTAGATCCCGTGGGACAGGGGAGGGGATCAGGGTACTTC.